This TCR beta chain was sequenced during a study of T cell repertoires in cytomegalovirus infection. TCRdb ran MiXCR on the reads and lists one entry per CDR3 protein. Counted here are nearly 700,000 distinct CDR3 sequences, roughly 33% occurring once; the ten biggest clones make up 15% to 20%. This clonotype was counted many times. The antigen remains undetermined. CDR1 is SGHTA and CDR2 is FQGNSA in the germline V gene. The CDR3 contains 15 residues. V gave up 7 bases and J gave up 7 bases; unmatched junction bases: 12. Sample: cultured PBMCs, taken from culture after CMV antigen stimulation. This clonotype was obtained from a human donor in good health (CMV status not recorded). Some clones in this sample may be carry-over from other donors' samples. The J gene is TRBJ2-1, the V gene TRBV7-2; 8 bases align to TRBD2. In DNA form, the CDR3 reads TGTGCCAGCACCAGACGGGGGCTAGCGGGTAATGAGCAGTTCTTC. It is translated as CASTRRGLAGNEQFF. Variable domain in full (rest from reference TRBV7-2 and TRBJ2-1): GAGVSQSPSNKVTEKGKDVELRCDPISGHTALYWYRQSLGQGLEFLIYFQGNSAPDKSGLPSDRFSAERTGGSVSTLTIQRTQQEDSAVYLCASTRRGLAGNEQFFGPGTRLTVL.